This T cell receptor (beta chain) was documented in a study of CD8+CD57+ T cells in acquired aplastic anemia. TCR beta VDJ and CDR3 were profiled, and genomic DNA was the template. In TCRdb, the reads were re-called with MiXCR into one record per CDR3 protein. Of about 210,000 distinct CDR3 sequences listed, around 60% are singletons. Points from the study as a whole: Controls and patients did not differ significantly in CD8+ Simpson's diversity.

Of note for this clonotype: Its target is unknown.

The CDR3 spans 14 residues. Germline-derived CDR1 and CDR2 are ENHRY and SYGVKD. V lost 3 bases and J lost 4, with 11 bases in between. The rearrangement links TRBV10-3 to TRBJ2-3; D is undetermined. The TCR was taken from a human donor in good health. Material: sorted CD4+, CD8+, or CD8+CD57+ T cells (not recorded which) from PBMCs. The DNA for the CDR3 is TGTGCCATCAGTGATATTGGGCAATCAGATACGCAGTATTTT. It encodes CAISDIGQSDTQYF.